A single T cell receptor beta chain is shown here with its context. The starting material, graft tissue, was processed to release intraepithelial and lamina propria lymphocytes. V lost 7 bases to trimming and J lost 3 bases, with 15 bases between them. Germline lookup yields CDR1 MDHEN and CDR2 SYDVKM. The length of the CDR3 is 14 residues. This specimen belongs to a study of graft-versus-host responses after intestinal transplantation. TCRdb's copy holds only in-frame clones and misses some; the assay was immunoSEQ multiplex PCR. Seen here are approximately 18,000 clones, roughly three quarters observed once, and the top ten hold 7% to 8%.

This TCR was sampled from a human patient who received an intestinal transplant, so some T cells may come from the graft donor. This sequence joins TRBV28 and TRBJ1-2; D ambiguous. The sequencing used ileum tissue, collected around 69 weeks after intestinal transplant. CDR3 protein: CASNSDIMDYGYTF. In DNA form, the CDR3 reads TGTGCCAGCAACTCCGATATCATGGACTATGGCTACACCTTC.